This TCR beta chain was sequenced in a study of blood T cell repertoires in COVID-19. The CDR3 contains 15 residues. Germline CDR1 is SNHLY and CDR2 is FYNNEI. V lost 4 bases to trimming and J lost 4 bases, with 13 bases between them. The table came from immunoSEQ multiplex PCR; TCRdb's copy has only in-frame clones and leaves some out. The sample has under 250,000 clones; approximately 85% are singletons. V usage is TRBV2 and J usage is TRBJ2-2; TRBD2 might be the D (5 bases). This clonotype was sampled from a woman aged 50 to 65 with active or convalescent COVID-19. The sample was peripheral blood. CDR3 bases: TGTGCCAGCAGTGGCGCTAGCCTCGGCACCGGGGAGCTGTTTTTT. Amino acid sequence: CASSGASLGTGELFF.